This T cell receptor beta chain was identified in a study of HIV-infected patients and healthy controls (TCRdb year 2014). Context from the whole study: The study tested whether deep TCR repertoire sequencing of HIV patients' small blood samples could capture immune perturbation and reconstitution. Results the study describes overall, beyond this receptor: Using whole blood restricted sequencing depth and prevented separating the dynamics of distinct T-cell subpopulations. The pairing of alpha and beta chains was not determined in the samples. Only sixteen HIV-infected individuals were processed, which the authors considered a major limit on how widely the findings apply. Differing numbers of distinct sequences in patients and controls hindered comparison, and size-matching assigned excessive weight to rare events in the HIV-infected data. In HIV-infected patients, the apparent post-therapy recovery of the Gini index was not replicated in size-matched repertoire data. Mean usage differed significantly between HIV-infected patients and controls for eight alpha and eight beta V genes. MAIT cell alpha-chain CDR3s were found at high frequency in healthy controls but were severely depleted in HIV+ repertoires. The observed differences in diversity could not be explained by the slight differences in age and sex profiles between the study cohorts. Healthy control repertoires showed roughly threefold more distinct CDR3s and higher Shannon diversity than untreated HIV+ repertoires. HIV-infected repertoires showed significantly elevated mean Gini indices relative to controls, which possibly reflects oligoclonality. Both the Jaccard index and the count of highly shared sequences showed that healthy controls shared more CDR3s between individuals than HIV+ patients did. The study did not determine donor HLA types. During therapy, a significant decrease in frequency was seen for HIV-associated CDR3s, whereas no significant change was found for CMV-associated CDR3s, although most of them became more frequent.

Including cysteine and phenylalanine, the CDR3 has 13 amino acids. Only CDR3 DNA remains: 39 bases, in frame from the first base. The germline V gene supplies CDR1 SGDLS and CDR2 YYNGEE. The V and J ends are trimmed by 0 bases and 4 bases, leaving 7 bases between them. Whole blood was used without cell fractionation, so all unsorted peripheral T cells were reflected in the repertoire. As controls, ten healthy donors without infection were sampled, and about 40% of the ten donors were sampled a second time about three months later. A 2.5 ml sample of peripheral blood was drawn into Tempus tubes for RNA extraction. Residual genomic DNA was removed with the TURBO-DNase kit and globin mRNA was depleted with GLOBINclear. The table lists this clonotype with many counts. Its antigen is not yet known. No much larger clone exists at a distance of one base, and base qualities are not known. Reverse transcription of approximately 530 ng RNA was performed with SuperScript III using primers directed against the alpha and beta constant regions. Separate alpha and beta chain libraries were generated by chain-specific third strand synthesis with multiplexing indices. In the protocol, all rearrangements within a chain were amplified with a single primer pair so that primer bias was avoided, and molecular barcodes were added to each cDNA molecule. Purified cDNA was ligated with T4 RNA Ligase 1 onto a 5' RACE adapter bearing a random hexamer and the SP2 sequencing primer site. Second strand synthesis was primed from the SP2 site with Phusion polymerase, using slow temperature ramps to favor optimal annealing. Each molecule's 12-nucleotide barcode consisted of two random hexamer sequences, both added before amplification and joined together. A brief initial PCR introduced P5 and P7 adapter elements together with a second index, and a roughly 25-cycle amplification PCR using P5s and P7 primers was subsequently performed. Libraries received 25 to 35 PCR cycles in total, were quantified on a Qubit, sized on a Bioanalyzer, and diluted to roughly 4 nM. The normalized libraries were sequenced on an Illumina MiSeq using 2 x 250 paired-end kits. Reverse transcription reactions were cleaned up on MinElute columns and eluted into 10 ul Tris-Cl. The adapter ligations were run for roughly 25 hours at 16 degrees C, and AMPure XP beads at a 1:1 ratio were afterwards used to clean them. For the original study's pipeline: A modified Decombinator processed the demultiplexed FASTQ files and output V, J, insert and barcode information. Sequences that shared a barcode but differed from the dominant sequence were treated as errors and discarded, and barcodes were clustered at Levenshtein distance 3 and counted to estimate the original cDNA molecules. The R packages ineq, vegan, igraph and RCytoscape were used for downstream analyses, together with IMGT nomenclature and CDR3 definitions. V gene usage was computed over distinct sequences, each TCR counted once to avoid skew from clonal expansion. Similarity networks connected unique CDR3 amino acid sequences within a donor whenever two sequences differed by a single Levenshtein edit. Published HIV-specific CDR3s (over 90 alpha, 702 beta) and CMV-specific CDR3s (around 13 alpha, a few hundred beta) were compiled and searched for in the repertoires. It was shown by random subsampling to size-matched repertoires that the decreased diversity of patients was not caused by their lower sequence numbers. TCRdb trimmed the raw reads at Q25, called clones with MiXCR and kept productive beta chains. Merged by CDR3 protein, the rows form single entries marked with the most common genes and DNA. The V and J calls and clone size are TCRdb's, not the authors'. The sample profile shows some 25,000 distinct CDR3 sequences; roughly 8.7% of them were found once. 4% of the sample rests with the top ten.

The V and J genes are TRBV9 and TRBJ1-1, and possibly TRBD1, on 5 matching bases. This clonotype was obtained from an adult in good health. The sequencing sample was made of blood. The CDR3 region has the sequence CASSVETVTEAFF. DNA sequence: TGTGCCAGCAGCGTAGAGACAGTCACTGAAGCTTTCTTT.